This T cell receptor (beta chain) was obtained from a study of T cells after yellow fever vaccination (dated by TCRdb to about 2019). About the study as a whole: The SMART-Seq v4 Ultra Low Input RNA kit was used to prepare libraries from fractions with low cell numbers. Blood was collected at multiple timepoints before and after primary and secondary immunization, and bulk PBMC replicates and cell subsets were isolated. Bulk TCR alpha and beta repertoires were sequenced longitudinally to track T-cell clones before and after primary and booster YFV17D yellow fever vaccination. Two healthy male donors, one aged 18 to 30 and one aged 30 to 40 years, made up the cohort.

The sample holds many counts of this clonotype. Its recognized antigen is unknown. Base qualities are not recorded, but no much larger clone differs from it by a single base. The V end gives up 11 bases and the J end 5 bases, leaving 10 bases in the junction not matched to a gene. Taken from cysteine to phenylalanine, the CDR3 has 14 residues. The sequence is cut down to CDR3 DNA, 42 bases in frame from base 1. TCR cDNA was made using 5'RACE template switching, a step that added a universal primer site and unique molecular identifiers. Priming for cDNA synthesis came from both the TCR alpha and TCR beta constant segments. Two PCR steps were used to amplify libraries, with sample barcodes and sequencing adapters being added in the second step. Libraries were sequenced on Illumina HiSeq 2500 (2x100 bp) or NovaSeq (2x150 bp). The study's processing was this. MIGEC was used to demultiplex reads and collapse the reads into UMI consensus sequences, and MiXCR was used for V(D)J alignment. Vaccine-responding clonotypes were identified with edgeR using replicate PBMC samples, with FDR below 0.01 and a log2 fold change above 5 up to day 15 being required. Bulk clonotypes were assigned CD4 or CD8 identity according to which sequenced CD4 or CD8 repertoire held them at higher abundance. In-frame beta chains were kept once TCRdb had trimmed the public reads at Q25 with fastp and called clones with MiXCR. Records with the same CDR3 protein are collapsed into one entry carrying the most frequent genes and DNA. In this record, the V and J calls reflect TCRdb's handling and not the investigators' own analysis. This sample comprises around 160,000 distinct CDR3 sequences, 6.5% to 8.5% of them detected only once. The ten most abundant clones make up approximately 2.5% of the sample.

This sample's treatment or condition label indicates: live attenuated yellow fever vaccine strain. A standard Ficoll-Paque protocol was used to isolate PBMCs from peripheral blood. Dynabeads CD4 and CD8 positive selection kits were used to isolate the CD4 and CD8 T-cell fractions. TriZol was used to extract RNA from bulk PBMCs, CD4 and CD8 fractions, and dextramer-positive and dextramer-negative fractions. Study-level results and caveats: Because the study included only two donors, the extent to which the findings can be generalized is limited. Compared with the primary T-cell response, the secondary T-cell response was weaker but faster, peaking on day 5 rather than day 15. A small share of clonotypes was detected in both CD4 and CD8 compartments, with the overlap likely arising from convergent recombination. Computational filtering was required because FACS-sorted repertoires could contain abundant contaminating clonotypes from the bulk population. Most clones expanded after primary vaccination were re-detected after the booster (almost 97% of CD4 and around 86% of CD8), suggesting broad memory maintenance.

The rearrangement joined TRBV12-3 or TRBV12-4 to TRBJ2-1; 9 middle bases align to TRBD2. This specimen was CD4+ T cells sorted from PBMCs, taken 5 days after the first yellow fever vaccination. This clonotype originated in a man younger than 35 who received the YFV17D yellow fever vaccine. The CDR3 is CAVSKGLANNEQFF. The DNA sequence is as follows: TGTGCCGTATCGAAGGGACTAGCAAACAATGAGCAGTTCTTC.